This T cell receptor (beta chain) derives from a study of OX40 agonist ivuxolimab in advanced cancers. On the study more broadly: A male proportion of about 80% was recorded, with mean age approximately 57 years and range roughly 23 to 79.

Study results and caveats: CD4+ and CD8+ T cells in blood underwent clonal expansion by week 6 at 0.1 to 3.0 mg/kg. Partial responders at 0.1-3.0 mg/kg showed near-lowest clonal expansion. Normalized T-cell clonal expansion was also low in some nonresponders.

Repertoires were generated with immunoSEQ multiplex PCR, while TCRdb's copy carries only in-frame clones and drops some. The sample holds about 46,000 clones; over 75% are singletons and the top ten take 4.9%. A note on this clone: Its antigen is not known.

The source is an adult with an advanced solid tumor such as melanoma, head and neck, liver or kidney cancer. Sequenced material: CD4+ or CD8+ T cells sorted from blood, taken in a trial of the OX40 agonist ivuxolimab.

The DNA of the CDR3 is TGTGCCAGCGCCTACATGAACACTGAAGCTTTCTTT. This codes for CASAYMNTEAFF. The chain links TRBV14 to TRBJ1-1; no firm D call. CDR3 length: 12 residues. Trimming removed 8 bases from V and 0 bases from J, with 7 bases in between. CDR1 SGHDN and CDR2 FVKESK come from the germline V gene. Supplemented by reference TRBV14 and TRBJ1-1, the full variable domain reads EAGVTQFPSHSVIEKGQTVTLRCDPISGHDNLYWYRRVMGKEIKFLLHFVKESKQDESGMPNNRFLAERTGGTYSTLKVQPAELEDSGVYFCASAYMNTEAFFGQGTRLTVV.